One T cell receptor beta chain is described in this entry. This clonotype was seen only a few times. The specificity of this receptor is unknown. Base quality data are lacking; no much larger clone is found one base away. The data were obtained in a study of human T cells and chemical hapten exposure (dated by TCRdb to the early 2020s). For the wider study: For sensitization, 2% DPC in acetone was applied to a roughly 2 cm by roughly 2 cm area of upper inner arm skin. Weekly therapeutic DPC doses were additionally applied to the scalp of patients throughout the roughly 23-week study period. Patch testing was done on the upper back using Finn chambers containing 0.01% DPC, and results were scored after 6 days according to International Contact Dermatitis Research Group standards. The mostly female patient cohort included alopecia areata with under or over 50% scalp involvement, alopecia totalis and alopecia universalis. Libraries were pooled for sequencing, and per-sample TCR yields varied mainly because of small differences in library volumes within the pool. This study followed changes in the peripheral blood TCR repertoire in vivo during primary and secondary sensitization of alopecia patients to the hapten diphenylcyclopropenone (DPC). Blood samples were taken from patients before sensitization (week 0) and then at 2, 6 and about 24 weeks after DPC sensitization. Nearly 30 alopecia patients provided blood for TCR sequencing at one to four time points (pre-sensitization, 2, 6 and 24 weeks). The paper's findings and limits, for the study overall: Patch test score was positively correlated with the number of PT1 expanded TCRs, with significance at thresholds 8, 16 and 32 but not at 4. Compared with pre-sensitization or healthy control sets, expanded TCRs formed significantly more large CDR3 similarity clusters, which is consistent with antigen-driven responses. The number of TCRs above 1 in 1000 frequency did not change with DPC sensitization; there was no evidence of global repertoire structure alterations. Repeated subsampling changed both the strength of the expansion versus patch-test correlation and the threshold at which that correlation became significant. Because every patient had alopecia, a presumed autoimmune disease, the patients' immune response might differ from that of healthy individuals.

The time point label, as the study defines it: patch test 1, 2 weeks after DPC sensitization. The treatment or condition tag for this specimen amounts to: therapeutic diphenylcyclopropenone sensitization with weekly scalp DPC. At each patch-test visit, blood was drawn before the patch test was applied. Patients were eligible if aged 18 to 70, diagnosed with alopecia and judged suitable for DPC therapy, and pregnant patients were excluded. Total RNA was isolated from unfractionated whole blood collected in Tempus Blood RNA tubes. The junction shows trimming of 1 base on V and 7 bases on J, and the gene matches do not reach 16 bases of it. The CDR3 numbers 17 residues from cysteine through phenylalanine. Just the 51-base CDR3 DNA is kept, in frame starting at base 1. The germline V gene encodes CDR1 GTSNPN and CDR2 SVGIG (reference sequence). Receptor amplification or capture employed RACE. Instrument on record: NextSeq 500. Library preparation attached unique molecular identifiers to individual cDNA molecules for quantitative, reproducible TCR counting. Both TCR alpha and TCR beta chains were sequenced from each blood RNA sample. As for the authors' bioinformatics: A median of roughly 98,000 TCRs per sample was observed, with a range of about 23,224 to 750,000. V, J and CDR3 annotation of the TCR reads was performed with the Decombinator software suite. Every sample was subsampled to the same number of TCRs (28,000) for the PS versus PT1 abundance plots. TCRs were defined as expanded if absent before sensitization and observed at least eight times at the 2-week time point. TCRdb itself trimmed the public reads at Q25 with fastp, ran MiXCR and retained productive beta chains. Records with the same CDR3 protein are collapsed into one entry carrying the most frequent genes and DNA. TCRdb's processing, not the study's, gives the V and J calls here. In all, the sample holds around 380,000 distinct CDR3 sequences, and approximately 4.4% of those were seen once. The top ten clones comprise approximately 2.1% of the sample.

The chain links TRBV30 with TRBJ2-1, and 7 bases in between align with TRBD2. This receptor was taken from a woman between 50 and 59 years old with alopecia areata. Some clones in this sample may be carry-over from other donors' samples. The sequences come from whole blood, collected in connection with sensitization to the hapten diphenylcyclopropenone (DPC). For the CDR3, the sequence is CAWSGGTGGAEGNEQFF. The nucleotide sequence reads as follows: TGTGCCTGGAGTGGCGGGACGGGAGGCGCCGAGGGGAATGAGCAGTTCTTC.